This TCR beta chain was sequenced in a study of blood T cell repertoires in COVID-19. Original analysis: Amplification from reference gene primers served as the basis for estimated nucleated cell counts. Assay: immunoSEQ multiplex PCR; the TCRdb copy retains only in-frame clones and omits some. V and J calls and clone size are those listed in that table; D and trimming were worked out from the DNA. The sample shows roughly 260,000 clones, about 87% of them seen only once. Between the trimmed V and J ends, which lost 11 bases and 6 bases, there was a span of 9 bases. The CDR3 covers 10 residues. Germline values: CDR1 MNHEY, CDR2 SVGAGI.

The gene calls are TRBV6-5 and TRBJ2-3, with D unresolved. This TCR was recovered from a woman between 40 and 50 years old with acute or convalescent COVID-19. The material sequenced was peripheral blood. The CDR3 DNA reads TGTGCCTCCAACCAGGATACGCAGTATTTT. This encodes CASNQDTQYF.